The clone carrying this T cell receptor beta chain has only one observation. Antigen: not known. CDR1 is MNHEY and CDR2 is SMNVEV in the germline V gene (reference sequence). The CDR3 sequence is 20 residues long. The junction had 12 bases not matched to a gene; V was cut back by 1 base and J by 0 bases. This entry is derived from a study of cytomegalovirus exposure and HLA in healthy donors. The study's findings and limits: Later on, analysis showed that most CMV-associated TCR beta chains appeared to be HLA-restricted. For most TCR sequences rarity was the rule, although some public TCRs occurred in many donors.

The PCR was carried out with 60 Vbeta primers and 13 Jbeta primers. Produced via immunoSEQ multiplex PCR; TCRdb's table is partial and in-frame only. The sample records over 150,000 clones, roughly 78% being singletons. The clonotype originates from a woman between 45 and 65 years old in good health and CMV-seropositive. Sequencing used PBMCs. The V call is TRBV27, the J call TRBJ1-4; 9 bases match TRBD1. For the CDR3, the DNA is TGTGCCAGCAGTTTATACGGGACAGGGTATGGGAGAGCAACTAATGAAAAACTGTTTTTT. It codes for CASSLYGTGYGRATNEKLFF.